This section outlines one TCR beta chain sequence together with its context. The antigen remains unidentified. These data are taken from a study of T cells after yellow fever vaccination. Study results and limitations: The CD4 compartment and the CD8 compartment contained a small share of clonotypes in common. Boosting was followed by the reappearance of most primary-vaccination clones (around 96% CD4, around 91% CD8).

Universal primer sites and UMIs were introduced during 5'RACE template-switching synthesis of TCR cDNA. TCRdb re-called the 5' RACE reads with MiXCR, one entry per CDR3 protein. The table lists about 340,000 distinct CDR3 sequences, under 15% of them singletons, with 2.5% to 3.5% in the top ten. The CDR3 loop spans 13 amino acids. Germline trimming cut 6 bases from V and 6 bases from J; bases unmatched to any gene: 3. The gene calls are TRBV12-3 or TRBV12-4 and TRBJ2-1, with 9 bases fitting TRBD2. This sample comprised CD4+ T cells sorted from PBMCs, obtained 15 days after the yellow fever booster vaccination. The clonotype comes from a man aged 18 to 29 who received the YFV17D yellow fever vaccine. The CDR3 nucleotides are TGTGCCAGCAGCGGACTAGCGACCAATGAGCAGTTCTTC. Translated: CASSGLATNEQFF.